This T cell receptor (beta chain) was retrieved from a study of Ad26.COV2.S vaccination and SARS-CoV-2 variants listed by TCRdb under 2021. The study in broad terms: Vaccine-arm donors came from COV1001, a multicentre, randomized, double-blind, placebo-controlled phase I-IIa trial of Ad26.COV2.S in healthy adults. Ad26.COV2.S was administered intramuscularly at 5 x 10^10 or 1 x 10^11 viral particles, either as a single shot or as two shots given 56 days apart. The TCR-sequenced set comprised around 32 samples: some 20 Ad26.COV2.S vaccine recipients, 5 placebo recipients and 8 SARS-CoV-2 convalescent individuals. Trial participants were randomized into five groups of five: low-dose or high-dose Ad26.COV2.S given once or twice, or placebo on both occasions. Throughout the experiments and outcome assessment, investigators stayed blinded to trial group allocation. The specificity and breadth of SARS-CoV-2-reactive T cell receptors after Ad26.COV2.S vaccination were assessed by TCRbeta repertoire sequencing. What the work shows at the level of the full study, not this receptor alone: Spike-specific TCR breadth was higher in Ad26.COV2.S recipients than in placebo recipients (P = 0.0014). The study lacked the statistical power to compare responses across vaccine doses or regimens. It was noted by the authors that total T cell responses may have been underestimated by the TCR breadth and depth analyses. Comparable non-spike TCR breadth was observed between vaccine and placebo recipients, consistent with only spike being contained in the vaccine. After vaccination, substantial breadth of spike-specific CD8+ and CD4+ T cell responses was reported.

TCRbeta CDR3 regions were sequenced with the immunoSEQ Assay. After extraction, genomic DNA underwent amplification by bias-controlled multiplex PCR, followed by high-throughput sequencing. The authors' analysis ran thus. To quantify the absolute abundance of each unique TCRbeta CDR3 region, sequences were collapsed and filtered. T cell fraction was estimated by normalizing TCRbeta template counts to usable DNA, with usable DNA measured through amplification of reference genes found in all nucleated cells. Repertoire TCRs were annotated as SARS-CoV-2-specific when V gene, CDR3 amino acid sequence and J gene were exactly matched to a known reactive TCR set. The reference SARS-CoV-2 TCR set was obtained from MIRA and was filtered for enrichment in COVID-19-positive ImmuneCODE repertoires, whereby public or cross-reactive TCRs were removed. Using the MIRA antigens, annotated TCRs were further analysed by specific ORF or by position within an ORF. Breadth was defined as annotated unique rearrangements over total unique productive rearrangements; depth was the summed frequency of those rearrangements. TCR breadth was compared between groups using two-sided Wilcoxon rank-sum tests. In its TCRdb copy, this immuneACCESS table keeps in-frame sequences only and misses some clones. Where compared with another copy, unresolved V genes explain less than half of these, and the others have no known cause. D and trimming were read from the DNA, whereas the V and J calls and clone size are those reported in that table. The sample table holds about 420,000 clones, of which roughly 90% were seen once. The ten largest clones capture approximately 4% of the sample.

For this clone: The antigen it recognizes is unknown. No base quality values were provided; no much bigger clone lies one nucleotide off.

In the paper's terms, the treatment or condition label means: some 20 received Ad26.COV2.S at low or high dose, single or two shots; about 5 received placebo; per-sample allocation not given. Repertoires of vaccine and placebo recipients were sequenced from samples taken on day 63 after the first injection. Cohort 1b enrolled about two dozen adults aged 18-55 years at a single site in Boston, USA, between 29 July and 7 August 2020. As a vaccine, Ad26.COV2.S was a replication-incompetent adenovirus type 26 vector that expressed a prefusion-stabilized SARS-CoV-2 spike protein derived from the original Wuhan strain. The germline V gene encodes CDR1 SGHRS and CDR2 YFSETQ. The V and J ends are trimmed by 2 bases and 1 base, leaving 10 bases between them. There are 15 amino acids in the CDR3, from cysteine to phenylalanine inclusive. Left in the record is the CDR3 DNA by itself, 45 bases read in frame from the first base.

The clonotype was recovered from a person between 18 and 60 years old who received the Ad26.COV2.S COVID-19 vaccine or a placebo. Sequences were derived from peripheral blood, sampled in a trial of Ad26.COV2.S vaccine versus placebo. Recombination linked TRBV5-1 to TRBJ2-1; the D gene is possibly TRBD2, with 5 bases matching. The nucleotides read TGCGCCAGCAGCTTCATACGGGATTCCTACAATGAGCAGTTCTTC. It specifies CASSFIRDSYNEQFF.